This paragraph reports one T cell receptor (beta chain). This clone's antigen is unknown. No much larger clonotype is one base removed from it; base qualities were not supplied. CD8 naive samples were CD45RO-negative cells positively selected for CCR7, giving a CD45RA+CCR7+ population that excluded TemRA cells. The donors were healthy, HIV-negative adults who had no recently reported acute infections or vaccinations. All donors were Caucasian adults living in Nashville, Tennessee, USA. After blood collection by leukapheresis, PBMCs were isolated using Ficoll-Histopaque density gradient centrifugation and then cryopreserved in the vapor phase of liquid nitrogen. Analytical flow cytometry was used to check the purity and quantity of every magnetically sorted T cell population. From each sorted fraction, genomic DNA was isolated and quantified by UV absorbance on a Nanodrop 2000c. This sample was taken from a study of shared clonotypes between healthy human individuals (TCRdb year 2020). Study-wide context: A few men and two women, aged 18 to 49 years, made up the cohort. Libraries were prepared and TCR repertoires were sequenced by different laboratories using diverse techniques, in order to increase sequencing depth and limit assay-specific biases. To estimate repertoire size and how much clonotypes are shared between individuals, the study performed deep sequencing of blood TCR repertoires from roughly five healthy adults. Each donor's leukapheresis produced roughly between about 0.9 and 9.5 billion PBMCs. For each donor, CD4 naive and CD4 memory were each given three plates, CD8 naive was given two plates, and CD8 memory was given one plate. General study outcomes and caveats: Only blood was sampled, and tissue TCR repertoires likely differ from those in blood. Naive subsets generally had larger estimated clonotype richness than memory subsets did. Approximately 5% of naive CD4, around 3.6% of naive CD8, approximately 2% of memory CD4, and approximately 0.4% of memory CD8 clonotypes were shared across four donors. Rarefaction of sorted-subset datasets indicated incomplete sequencing despite the large sequencing depth. Because the study included only a small number of donors, the genetic and exposure-history diversity represented was limited. Pairwise subsampling led to the expectation that sequencing depth would affect the degree of clonotype sharing among donors. Compared with non-shared clonotypes, clonotypes shared by all four sorted-subset donors had higher generation probabilities.

Using the deep immunoSEQ assay, TCR CDR3 regions were amplified from genomic DNA by multiplex PCR. For each cell subset, the extracted genomic DNA was distributed evenly across all wells of several immunoSEQ 96-well plates, and each plate served as one replicate. For sorted subsets, roughly 200 ng of genomic DNA, equivalent to around 29,000 T cell genomes, went into each replicate PCR. The purified libraries were quantified using a Qubit 3.0 fluorometer, sized with a Bioanalyzer 2100, and then quantified again using the KAPA Library Quantification kit. A separate single-read 150-cycle Illumina NextSeq 550 flow cell was used to sequence each immunoSEQ 96-well plate. The paper's processing steps were these. Because only junctional sequences without quality scores were contained in the immunoSEQ output, filtering matching that applied to full-length reads could not be performed. To assign V/J genes and CDR3, sequences were annotated against IMGT germline references using PyIR, a Python wrapper for IgBLAST v1.9. Reads were filtered out if the reads had weak V/J assignments (E-value above 1e-6), no CDR3, stop codons, out-of-frame junctions, or ambiguous translated residues. V3J clonotypes were defined as sequences sharing an identical inferred V gene, J gene, and CDR3 amino acid sequence. To compute the percentage overlap between repertoires, the number of shared unique clonotypes was divided by the size of the smaller repertoire. Repertoire richness was assessed with RTK rarefaction, the Chao1 estimator, and Recon v2.1 estimates of unobserved clonotypes. Generation probabilities for all TCRbeta clonotypes obtained by the gDNA method from a handful of donors were computed using OLGA. TCRdb stores this immuneACCESS table with in-frame sequences only. Part of the clones is absent; in the studies checked, under half of the shortfall reflects unresolved V genes, and no reason is known for the rest. The D gene and trimming were derived from the DNA, and the V and J assignments and clone size from that table. This sample holds about 2 million clones; over 85% were observed only once. The ten largest clonotypes hold roughly 1.1% of the sample.

The sequence came from a young man in good health. Source material: naive CD8+ T cells sorted from blood. What the cell subset or site label conveys for this sample: CD45RA+CCR7+.

The CDR3 region: CASSPGGTYEQYF. Here is the DNA: TGTGCCAGCAGCCCGGGGGGGACCTACGAGCAGTACTTC. Rearrangement joined TRBV9 to TRBJ2-7; a stretch of 8 junction bases matches TRBD2. From its cysteine to its phenylalanine, the CDR3 spans 13 amino acids. The entry retains the CDR3 DNA only, 39 bases that are in frame from base 1. The CDR1 and CDR2 encoded by the germline V gene are SGDLS and YYNGEE. V and J are trimmed by 4 bases and 2 bases, and the gene matches miss 2 bases of the junction.